The 25 T cell receptor beta chains below come from one sample, sequenced in a study of blood T cell repertoires in COVID-19. Assay: immunoSEQ multiplex PCR; the TCRdb copy retains only in-frame clones and omits some. The table shows roughly 120,000 clones, with about 90% occurring only once. The sequencing input was peripheral blood. These receptors all come from a human donor in a cohort sampled during active COVID-19.

This sequence joins TRBV19 and TRBJ2-5; D might be TRBD2 (6 bases). The CDR3 runs 15 residues. Trimming removed 4 bases from V and 2 bases from J, with 14 bases in between. Germline-derived CDR1 and CDR2 are LNHDA and SQIVND (reference sequence). The CDR3 spells CASSTGPGEQETQYF. The CDR3 coding sequence is TGTGCCAGTAGTACCGGACCGGGGGAGCAAGAGACCCAGTACTTC.

The chain couples TRBV10-2 to TRBJ1-1; perhaps TRBD1 as D (5 bases). The CDR3 is 15 residues long. Trimming took off 2 bases at V and 11 bases at J, with 21 bases between the two ends. CDR1 WSHSY and CDR2 SAAADI come from the germline V gene. The CDR3 is CASSEIRTQDTWAFF. In DNA form, the CDR3 reads TGCGCCAGCAGTGAGATCAGGACCCAGGACACATGGGCTTTCTTT.

The chain links TRBV28 to TRBJ2-1, with 8 positions matching TRBD1. V dropped 6 bases and J dropped 7; count of bases not matched to a gene: 8. Germline assignment: CDR1 MDHEN and CDR2 SYDVKM. CDR3 length: 14 amino acids. CDR3 in DNA: TGTGCCAGCAGGAAACAGGGGGTGGTAAATGAGCAGTTCTTC. It specifies CASRKQGVVNEQFF.

This clone showed up just a few times. The V and J genes are TRBV6-5 and TRBJ2-7; D gene unclear. Trimming left V 2 bases short and J 6 bases short, with 11 bases between. The CDR3 totals 13 residues. Germline V CDR1 and CDR2: MNHEY, SVGAGI. CDR3 sequence: CASSYISGTEQYF. Here the CDR3 DNA reads TGTGCCAGCAGTTACATCTCAGGTACCGAGCAGTACTTC.

The chain links TRBV18 to TRBJ1-4, with D perhaps matching TRBD1 (6 bases). V gave up 8 bases and J gave up 3 bases, with 13 bases separating them. The CDR3 consists of 14 residues. The germline gives CDR1 KGHSH, CDR2 LQKENI. This CDR3 reads CASTKQGPNEKLFF. The CDR3 DNA reads TGTGCCAGCACGAAACAGGGACCTAATGAAAAACTGTTTTTT.

The chain carries TRBV7-2 and TRBJ1-2; 8 bases fit TRBD1. CDR3 length equals 14 residues. The junction had 5 bases not matched to a gene; V was cut back by 1 base and J by 7 bases. The germline V gene has CDR1 SGHTA and CDR2 FQGNSA. CDR3 in amino acids: CASSLGGRGLGYTF. In DNA, the CDR3 is TGTGCCAGCAGCTTAGGGGGCAGGGGGCTTGGCTACACCTTC.

The rearrangement joins TRBV23-1 to TRBJ1-5, with D maybe TRBD1 (5 bases). TRBV23-1 qualifies as an ORF whose function is uncertain. This CDR3 has 16 amino acids. Trimming took 4 bases from V and 3 from J, leaving 16 bases between them. CDR3 DNA: TGCGCCAGCAGTCCAACGGCAGGGCATGACAATCAGCCCCAGCATTTT. Translated, it gives CASSPTAGHDNQPQHF.

The rearrangement links TRBV6-1 to TRBJ2-5, with a possible D match to TRBD2 (7 bases). This CDR3 is 16 amino acids long. Germline lookup yields CDR1 MNHNS and CDR2 SASEGT. Trimming removed 4 bases from V and 0 bases from J, with 15 bases in between. The CDR3 DNA sequence: TGTGCCAGCAGTGTGCGGGGGAGGGGGTACCAAGAGACCCAGTACTTC. Translated, it gives CASSVRGRGYQETQYF.

This chain uses TRBV11-2 with TRBJ2-3; 8 bases match TRBD2. The ends lost 8 bases at V and 2 bases at J; junction bases unmatched: 9. The CDR3 contains 15 residues. Germline V CDR1 and CDR2: SGHAT, FQNNGV. The CDR3 DNA follows: TGTGCCAGCTCCCCTCTTAGCGGGGCCACAGATACGCAGTATTTT. This translates into CASSPLSGATDTQYF.

The genes are TRBV6-5 and TRBJ2-1, with TRBD1 matching 11 bases. Germline assignment: CDR1 MNHEY and CDR2 SVGAGI. Trimming removed 7 bases from V and 4 bases from J; junction bases left unmatched: 6. The CDR3 loop spans 15 amino acids. CDR3 in amino acids: CASTKDRGRYNEQFF. In DNA, the CDR3 is TGTGCCAGCACTAAGGACAGGGGGCGATACAATGAGCAGTTCTTC.

The chain is built from TRBV18 and TRBJ2-7, with D possibly matching TRBD2 (6 bases). From germline, CDR1 is KGHSH and CDR2 LQKENI. Trimming stripped 3 bases from V and 1 base from J, with 13 bases between. This CDR3 region has 15 residues. CDR3: CASSPSLGGSYEQYF. CDR3 in DNA: TGTGCCAGCTCACCGAGCCTCGGAGGGTCCTACGAGCAGTACTTC.

The chain is built from TRBV18 and TRBJ1-3, with 8 bases that match TRBD1. CDR1 is KGHSH, CDR2 LQKENI, per germline. Trimming at V came to 4 bases and at J to 0 bases, leaving 8 bases not matched to a gene. This CDR3 has 17 residues. CDR3 sequence: CASSQGQGFFSGNTIYF. CDR3 sequence (DNA): TGTGCCAGCTCACAAGGACAGGGCTTCTTCTCTGGAAACACCATATATTTT.

The chain has TRBV4-1 and TRBJ2-7; 7 nucleotides line up with TRBD2. This CDR3 has 15 amino acids. Trimming took 1 base from V and 3 from J; bases not matched to a gene: 6. Germline loops: CDR1 MGHRA, CDR2 YSYEKL. In nucleotides, the CDR3 is TGCGCCAGCAGCCAAGGAGCGGGGACCCTCTACGAGCAGTACTTC. This encodes CASSQGAGTLYEQYF.

CDR3 coding DNA: TGTGCCAGTAGTAGGACGGGAGGAGGTGCAAAACTGTTTTTT. This encodes CASSRTGGGAKLFF. This sequence joins TRBV19 and TRBJ1-4; D remains unclear. Germline V gene data show CDR1 as LNHDA and CDR2 as SQIVND (reference sequence). The CDR3 is made up of 14 amino acids. Trimming took off 4 bases at V and 10 bases at J, with 16 bases between the two ends.

The chain has TRBV6-1 and TRBJ1-6; TRBD1 aligns across 9 bases. This CDR3 has 15 amino acids. The V segment lost 0 bases and the J segment 9 bases; nucleotides outside the gene matches: 3. The germline CDR1 and CDR2 sequences are MNHNS and SASEGT. The CDR3 coding sequence is TGTGCCAGCAGTGAAGCTCGGACAGGGGTTTCACCCCTCCACTTT. Translation gives CASSEARTGVSPLHF.

About this clone: This specimen includes other DNA sequences encoding the same CDR3. The J gene is TRBJ1-1, the V gene TRBV12-3 or TRBV12-4, with D possibly matching TRBD1 (6 bases). This CDR3 spans 12 amino acids. V lost 8 bases to trimming and J lost 4 bases, with 11 bases between them. The CDR3 region is CASSGGGTEAFF. In nucleotides, the CDR3 is TGTGCCAGCTCGGGGGGCGGCACTGAAGCTTTCTTT.

CDR3 coding DNA: TGTGCCAGCAGCGTAGCCCCCTTCAACTATGGCTACACCTTC. Protein: CASSVAPFNYGYTF. The chain combines TRBV9 with TRBJ1-2; unclear D gene. The germline gives CDR1 SGDLS, CDR2 YYNGEE. The CDR3 length is 14 residues. V lost 0 bases and J lost 2, with 8 bases in between.

V usage is TRBV6-5 and J usage is TRBJ2-2, with a weak D call TRBD1 (5 bases). The V gene's germline CDR1 is MNHEY and CDR2 SVGAGI. V gave up 6 bases and J gave up 6 bases, with 11 bases separating them. The CDR3 runs to 13 residues. The DNA for the CDR3 is TGTGCCAGCAGAAGGGGCGCAGCCGGGGAGCTGTTTTTT. Its translation is CASRRGAAGELFF.

This clone was observed once. J is TRBJ1-2 and V is TRBV15; D gene uncertain. The CDR3 length is 14 residues. The germline V gene has CDR1 LNHNV and CDR2 YYDKDF (reference sequence). Trimming took off 1 base at V and 8 bases at J, with 14 bases between the two ends. The chain's CDR3 is CATSRGGSGRGYTF. The CDR3 DNA follows: TGTGCCACCAGCAGAGGAGGATCCGGAAGGGGCTACACCTTC.

In DNA, the CDR3 is TGTGCCAGCAGCCGCGGGACAGCCGGGGACACTGAAGCTTTCTTT. Its translation is CASSRGTAGDTEAFF. The genes are TRBV5-8 and TRBJ1-1; 7 bases are shared with TRBD1. In germline, CDR1 is SGHTS, CDR2 YDEGEE. V lost 4 bases, J lost 3 bases, and 9 bases stayed unmatched. The CDR3 runs to 15 residues.

This rearrangement joins TRBV5-1 to TRBJ1-5; 8 bases are shared with TRBD1. This CDR3 region has 16 residues. Germline CDR1 and CDR2: SGHRS and YFSETQ. The V gene end was trimmed by 0 bases and the J gene end by 5 bases; junction bases not matched to a gene: 7. The CDR3 bases are TGCGCCAGCAGCTTGGGTACAGGGGGGAATGATCAGCCCCAGCATTTT. This codes for CASSLGTGGNDQPQHF.

The rearrangement uses TRBV18 and TRBJ2-5; D might be TRBD2 (6 bases). Trimming cost V 2 bases and J 4 bases, with 8 bases left between them. This CDR3 is built from 13 residues. Germline CDR1 reads KGHSH; CDR2 reads LQKENI. DNA of the CDR3: TGTGCCAGCTCACCAGGGGGAGGAGAGACCCAGTACTTC. Encoded protein: CASSPGGGETQYF.

The chain has TRBV30 and TRBJ2-7; D is perhaps TRBD2 (5 bases). V was shortened by 2 bases and J by 4 bases, with 27 bases between the two germline ends. This CDR3 has 18 amino acids. The germline V gene has CDR1 GTSNPN and CDR2 SVGIG (reference sequence). The CDR3: CAWSLPPRQTTRDYEQYF. The CDR3 coding sequence is TGTGCCTGGAGTCTACCGCCCCGGCAAACTACGAGGGATTACGAGCAGTACTTC.

The chain uses TRBV7-9 and TRBJ1-1, with TRBD1 identical over 11 bases. The CDR3 spans 15 residues. Germline lookup yields CDR1 SEHNR and CDR2 FQNEAQ (reference sequence). After removal of 7 bases from V and 2 bases from J, the junction contained 6 bases not matched to a gene. CDR3 sequence: CASNSWTGGNTEAFF. DNA of the CDR3: TGTGCCAGCAACTCCTGGACAGGGGGCAACACTGAAGCTTTCTTT.

V and J are TRBV6-5 and TRBJ1-2, with 9 bases identical to TRBD1. After removal of 7 bases from V and 7 bases from J, the junction contained 10 bases not matched to a gene. CDR1 MNHEY and CDR2 SVGAGI come from the germline V gene. The CDR3 runs to 14 residues. This chain's CDR3 is CASIMDRGFPGYTF. The CDR3 nucleotides read TGTGCCAGCATAATGGACAGGGGCTTCCCTGGCTACACCTTC.